The rows below give T cell receptor beta chains drawn from one sample of a study of T cells after yellow fever vaccination. TCRdb re-analysed the 5' RACE reads in MiXCR, keeping a single row per CDR3 protein. The sample lists 500,000 to 650,000 distinct CDR3 sequences, roughly 14% occurring once. The sequencing used PBMCs, collected on the day of the yellow fever booster vaccination. These receptors were collected from a man aged 25 to 45 who received the YFV17D yellow fever vaccine. Both conserved end residues are part of each CDR3. Fields, in order: clone size, J gene, V gene, D gene, CDR3 DNA, CDR3 protein. The D gene is left open where the match is weak. Clone sizes are given selectively: once, few, many, or a class where the clone is expanded.

clone_size: few; j_call: TRBJ2-1; v_call: TRBV7-9; d_call: NA; cdr3_nt: TGTGCCAGCAGCTTAGTACAGGGAGACAATGAGCAGTTCTTC; cdr3_aa: CASSLVQGDNEQFF
clone_size: NA; j_call: TRBJ1-1; v_call: TRBV4-1; d_call: NA; cdr3_nt: TGCGCCAGCAGCCAAGATCCCAATGGGAACACTGAAGCTTTCTTT; cdr3_aa: CASSQDPNGNTEAFF
clone_size: few; j_call: TRBJ2-7; v_call: TRBV5-1; d_call: NA; cdr3_nt: TGCGCCAGCAGCCGGTTCGGACTACCTGCGGACGAGCAGTACTTC; cdr3_aa: CASSRFGLPADEQYF
clone_size: NA; j_call: TRBJ2-3; v_call: TRBV27; d_call: NA; cdr3_nt: TGTGCCAGCAGGTTCCTTAGCACAGATACGCAGTATTTT; cdr3_aa: CASRFLSTDTQYF
clone_size: NA; j_call: TRBJ2-3; v_call: TRBV28; d_call: TRBD2; cdr3_nt: TGTGCCAGCAGTCAACCTACTAGCGGGAGGGCCTTTAGTGGCACAGATACGCAGTATTTT; cdr3_aa: CASSQPTSGRAFSGTDTQYF
clone_size: NA; j_call: TRBJ1-2; v_call: TRBV3-1; d_call: NA; cdr3_nt: TGTGCCAGCAGCCAAGGAGCCGGAGCAGGGGTGTATGGCTACACCTTC; cdr3_aa: CASSQGAGAGVYGYTF
clone_size: NA; j_call: TRBJ2-7; v_call: TRBV5-1; d_call: NA; cdr3_nt: TGCGCCAGCAGCTTGACGGACACCTACGAGCAGTACTTC; cdr3_aa: CASSLTDTYEQYF
clone_size: few; j_call: TRBJ2-3; v_call: TRBV5-1; d_call: NA; cdr3_nt: TGCGCCAGCAGCAAAGACACGGGAATATTGAAAGATACGCAGTATTTT; cdr3_aa: CASSKDTGILKDTQYF
clone_size: NA; j_call: TRBJ2-3; v_call: TRBV4-2; d_call: NA; cdr3_nt: TGTGCCAGCAGCCTTCACCCAACCGAAGCTAGCACAGATACGCAGTATTTT; cdr3_aa: CASSLHPTEASTDTQYF
clone_size: NA; j_call: TRBJ2-7; v_call: TRBV7-2; d_call: NA; cdr3_nt: TGTGCCAGCAGCTTCGCTTATTTTGAGGAGCAGTACTTC; cdr3_aa: CASSFAYFEEQYF
clone_size: NA; j_call: TRBJ2-1; v_call: TRBV24-1; d_call: TRBD2; cdr3_nt: TGTGCCACCAGTGATTTGAGTAGCGGGGTGCAGTTCTTC; cdr3_aa: CATSDLSSGVQFF
clone_size: NA; j_call: TRBJ2-1; v_call: TRBV6-1; d_call: TRBD2; cdr3_nt: TGTGCCAGCAGCCGCGGGACTAGCGGTCACAATGAGCAGTTCTTC; cdr3_aa: CASSRGTSGHNEQFF
clone_size: few; j_call: TRBJ2-5; v_call: TRBV4-2; d_call: NA; cdr3_nt: TGTGCCAGCAGCCAAGAGGCGGTGGAGACCCAGTACTTC; cdr3_aa: CASSQEAVETQYF
clone_size: NA; j_call: TRBJ1-5; v_call: TRBV19; d_call: TRBD1; cdr3_nt: TGTGCCAGTAGTGCCCAGGACAGGGGGACGAATCAGCCCCAGCATTTT; cdr3_aa: CASSAQDRGTNQPQHF
clone_size: few; j_call: TRBJ2-7; v_call: TRBV21-1; d_call: NA; cdr3_nt: TGTGCCAGCAGCAGGGAGGAGGGGATCTCCGAGCAGTACTTC; cdr3_aa: CASSREEGISEQYF
clone_size: few; j_call: TRBJ2-7; v_call: TRBV7-2; d_call: TRBD2; cdr3_nt: TGTGCCAGCAGCAAAGTTACTAGCGCGAGGGGCGAGCAGTACTTC; cdr3_aa: CASSKVTSARGEQYF
clone_size: few; j_call: TRBJ1-1; v_call: TRBV9; d_call: NA; cdr3_nt: TGTGCCAGCAGCGCGAAGTTGAGCACTGAAGCTTTCTTT; cdr3_aa: CASSAKLSTEAFF
clone_size: NA; j_call: TRBJ2-3; v_call: TRBV20-1; d_call: NA; cdr3_nt: TGCAGTGCTTCCAACCCCGGGAGAGGAGATACGCAGTATTTT; cdr3_aa: CSASNPGRGDTQYF
clone_size: NA; j_call: TRBJ2-3; v_call: TRBV20-1; d_call: NA; cdr3_nt: TGCAGTGCTAGTACCGGGACTCCCGGGGGTGATACGCAGTATTTT; cdr3_aa: CSASTGTPGGDTQYF
clone_size: many; j_call: TRBJ2-7; v_call: TRBV18; d_call: TRBD2; cdr3_nt: TGTGCCAGCTCGGAGACTAGCGGGAGTTACGAGCAGTACTTC; cdr3_aa: CASSETSGSYEQYF
clone_size: few; j_call: TRBJ2-7; v_call: TRBV7-2; d_call: NA; cdr3_nt: TGTGCCTCGAGAGTTTTAAGCTCCTACGAGCAGTACTTC; cdr3_aa: CASRVLSSYEQYF
clone_size: NA; j_call: TRBJ2-2; v_call: TRBV20-1; d_call: TRBD2; cdr3_nt: TGCAGTGCTAGTAAGCGGGAGCGAAGCACCGGGGAGCTGTTTTTT; cdr3_aa: CSASKRERSTGELFF
clone_size: many; j_call: TRBJ2-2; v_call: TRBV12-3/TRBV12-4; d_call: NA; cdr3_nt: TGTGCCAGCAGCTACACCGGGGAGCTGTTTTTT; cdr3_aa: CASSYTGELFF
clone_size: few; j_call: TRBJ2-1; v_call: TRBV20-1; d_call: TRBD2; cdr3_nt: TGCAGCGTAACTAGCGGGAGCTCCTACAATGAGCAGTTCTTC; cdr3_aa: CSVTSGSSYNEQFF
clone_size: few; j_call: TRBJ2-3; v_call: TRBV24-1; d_call: TRBD1; cdr3_nt: TGTGCCACCAGTGATCTACAGGGGGCCACGCAGTATTTT; cdr3_aa: CATSDLQGATQYF
clone_size: NA; j_call: TRBJ1-5; v_call: TRBV20-1; d_call: NA; cdr3_nt: TGCAGTGCTCCGAGCGGGAGTAGCAATCAGCCCCAGCATTTT; cdr3_aa: CSAPSGSSNQPQHF
clone_size: NA; j_call: TRBJ2-1; v_call: TRBV15; d_call: TRBD2; cdr3_nt: TGTGCCACCAGCAGTAGCGGGAAGTTGATTGAGCAGTTCTTC; cdr3_aa: CATSSSGKLIEQFF
clone_size: many; j_call: TRBJ2-5; v_call: TRBV5-4; d_call: TRBD2; cdr3_nt: TGTGCCAGCAGCTCTGGGACTAGCGGGAGAAGGGGGAAAGGGGAGACCCAGTACTTC; cdr3_aa: CASSSGTSGRRGKGETQYF
clone_size: few; j_call: TRBJ2-5; v_call: TRBV20-1; d_call: TRBD2; cdr3_nt: TGCAGTGCCGAAGCTAGCGGGAATATGAAGACCCAGTACTTC; cdr3_aa: CSAEASGNMKTQYF
clone_size: NA; j_call: TRBJ1-5; v_call: TRBV6-1; d_call: NA; cdr3_nt: TGTGCCAGCAGGGAAACCCAAGAGCCCCAGCATTTT; cdr3_aa: CASRETQEPQHF
clone_size: few; j_call: TRBJ2-3; v_call: TRBV18; d_call: TRBD2; cdr3_nt: TGTGCCAGCTCACCACCGACTAGCGGGAGAACGGATACGCAGTATTTT; cdr3_aa: CASSPPTSGRTDTQYF
clone_size: few; j_call: TRBJ2-5; v_call: TRBV28; d_call: NA; cdr3_nt: TGTGCCAGCAGTTTCCCCGAACGAGTAGAGACCCAGTACTTC; cdr3_aa: CASSFPERVETQYF
clone_size: few; j_call: TRBJ2-3; v_call: TRBV4-3; d_call: NA; cdr3_nt: TGCGCCAGCAGCCAAGATCTGGTCCAGCGGGATACGCAGTATTTT; cdr3_aa: CASSQDLVQRDTQYF
clone_size: few; j_call: TRBJ2-4; v_call: TRBV20-1; d_call: TRBD2; cdr3_nt: TGCAGTGCCAATGTCGGACTAGCGGGATCCGACATTCAGTACTTC; cdr3_aa: CSANVGLAGSDIQYF
clone_size: few; j_call: TRBJ2-2; v_call: TRBV19; d_call: NA; cdr3_nt: TGTGCCAGCGATACAGGGAAGTGGAACACCGGGGAGCTGTTTTTT; cdr3_aa: CASDTGKWNTGELFF
clone_size: few; j_call: TRBJ2-1; v_call: TRBV24-1; d_call: TRBD2; cdr3_nt: TGTGCCACCAGTGATACCACTAGCGGGTTTTCCTACAATGAGCAGTTCTTC; cdr3_aa: CATSDTTSGFSYNEQFF
clone_size: few; j_call: TRBJ2-3; v_call: TRBV19; d_call: TRBD2; cdr3_nt: TGTGCCAGTACGAGCGGGAGGACGTCTACGCAGTATTTT; cdr3_aa: CASTSGRTSTQYF
clone_size: few; j_call: TRBJ1-5; v_call: TRBV6-2/TRBV6-3; d_call: NA; cdr3_nt: TGTGCCAGCCTGGGGGCGATGAGCCAGCCCCAGCATTTT; cdr3_aa: CASLGAMSQPQHF
clone_size: NA; j_call: TRBJ2-1; v_call: TRBV5-1; d_call: TRBD1; cdr3_nt: TGCGCCAGCAGCATCCGACAGGGGGTTGGTGAGCAGTTCTTC; cdr3_aa: CASSIRQGVGEQFF
clone_size: NA; j_call: TRBJ1-4; v_call: TRBV7-2; d_call: NA; cdr3_nt: TGTGCCAGCAGCTTAGGAGCTTTAGGTGGGCATGAAAAACTGTTTTTT; cdr3_aa: CASSLGALGGHEKLFF
clone_size: NA; j_call: TRBJ2-3; v_call: TRBV9; d_call: NA; cdr3_nt: TGTGCCAGCAGCCCCCGGACGGGGACATACGATACGCAGTATTTT; cdr3_aa: CASSPRTGTYDTQYF
clone_size: few; j_call: TRBJ2-7; v_call: TRBV7-2; d_call: NA; cdr3_nt: TGTGCCAGCAGCCGGGGACTGCGATCCTACGAGCAGTACTTC; cdr3_aa: CASSRGLRSYEQYF
clone_size: NA; j_call: TRBJ2-5; v_call: TRBV20-1; d_call: NA; cdr3_nt: TGCAGTGCTTCGGACAGCCAACAAGAGACCCAGTACTTC; cdr3_aa: CSASDSQQETQYF
clone_size: NA; j_call: TRBJ1-1; v_call: TRBV29-1; d_call: NA; cdr3_nt: TGCAGCGGGGGGCAGGTTGAAGCTTTCTTT; cdr3_aa: CSGGQVEAFF
clone_size: few; j_call: TRBJ1-5; v_call: TRBV7-2; d_call: TRBD1; cdr3_nt: TGTGCCAGCAGCAGGCAAATCGACAGGGCTCCCCAGCATTTT; cdr3_aa: CASSRQIDRAPQHF
clone_size: NA; j_call: TRBJ2-4; v_call: TRBV20-1; d_call: TRBD2; cdr3_nt: TGCAGTGCCCCGGGGGGGCATATAGCCAAAAACATTCAGTACTTC; cdr3_aa: CSAPGGHIAKNIQYF
clone_size: few; j_call: TRBJ1-1; v_call: TRBV20-1; d_call: NA; cdr3_nt: TGCAGTGCTGGTAAAATCATGAACACTGAAGCTTTCTTT; cdr3_aa: CSAGKIMNTEAFF